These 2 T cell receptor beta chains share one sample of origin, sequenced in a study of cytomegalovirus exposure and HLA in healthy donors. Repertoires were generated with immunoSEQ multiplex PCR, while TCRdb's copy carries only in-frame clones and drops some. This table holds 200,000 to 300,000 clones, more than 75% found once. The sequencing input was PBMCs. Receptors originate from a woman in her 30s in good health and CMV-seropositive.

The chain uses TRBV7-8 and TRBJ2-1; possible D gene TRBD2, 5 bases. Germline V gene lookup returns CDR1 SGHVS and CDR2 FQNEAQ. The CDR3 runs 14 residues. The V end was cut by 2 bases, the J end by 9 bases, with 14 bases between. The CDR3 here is CASSLKRITSEQFF. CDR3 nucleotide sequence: TGTGCCAGCAGCTTAAAGCGGATAACCTCTGAGCAGTTCTTC. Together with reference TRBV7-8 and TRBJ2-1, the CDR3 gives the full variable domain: GAGVSQSPRYKVAKRGQDVALRCDPISGHVSLFWYQQALGQGPEFLTYFQNEAQLDKSGLPSDRFFAERPEGSVSTLKIQRTQQEDSAVYLCASSLKRITSEQFFGPGTRLTVL.

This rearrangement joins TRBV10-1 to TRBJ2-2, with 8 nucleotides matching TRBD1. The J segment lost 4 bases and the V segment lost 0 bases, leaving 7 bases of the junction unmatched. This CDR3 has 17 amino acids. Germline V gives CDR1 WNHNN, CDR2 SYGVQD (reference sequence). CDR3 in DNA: TGCGCCAGCAGTGAGTCGGGCAGGGGGCAGGTCACCGGGGAGCTGTTTTTT. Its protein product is CASSESGRGQVTGELFF.